A single sample gave rise to the 9 T cell receptor beta chains below, sequenced in a study of blood T cell repertoires in COVID-19. Libraries were prepared by immunoSEQ multiplex PCR; TCRdb keeps only in-frame clonotypes and omits some of them. Found here are around 150,000 clones, around four fifths of them singletons; the top ten hold under 13%. The sequenced sample was peripheral blood. These receptor sequences come from a human donor in a cohort sampled during active COVID-19.

The V call is TRBV7-2, the J call TRBJ2-3, with a tentative D call TRBD2 (6 bases). The germline gives CDR1 SGHTA, CDR2 FQGNSA. V lost 10 bases to trimming and J lost 4 bases, with 15 bases between them. The CDR3 covers 13 residues. CDR3 coding DNA: TGTGCCATCGGGCTAGCGAGGCCAGATACGCAGTATTTT. This gives the protein CAIGLARPDTQYF.

This clone was recorded once. The V gene is TRBV30, the J gene TRBJ2-2; D unclear. Germline CDR1 and CDR2: GTSNPN and SVGIG (reference sequence). Trimming took off 0 bases at V and 7 bases at J, with 12 bases between the two ends. CDR3 length: 14 amino acids. CDR3 nucleotides: TGTGCCTGGAGTGTACGAGTGTCGGGCGGGGAGCTGTTTTTT. It translates to CAWSVRVSGGELFF. Variable domain in full (rest from reference TRBV30 and TRBJ2-2): SQTIHQWPATLVQPVGSPLSLECTVEGTSNPNLYWYRQAAGRGLQLLFYSVGIGQISSEVPQNLSASRPQDRQFILSSKKLLLSDSGFYLCAWSVRVSGGELFFGEGSRLTVL.

V and J are TRBV10-3 and TRBJ1-1; D is uncertain. The CDR3 totals 13 residues. The germline CDR1 and CDR2 sequences are ENHRY and SYGVKD. Trimming stripped 7 bases from V and 1 base from J, with 10 bases between. The CDR3 loop is CAINSTPNTEAFF. The CDR3 bases are TGTGCCATCAACTCAACGCCGAACACTGAAGCTTTCTTT.

This chain links TRBV6-5 with TRBJ1-2; the match to TRBD1 covers 9 bases. This CDR3 is built from 15 residues. Looked up from germline, CDR1 is MNHEY and CDR2 is SVGAGI. V trimming: 0 bases; J trimming: 8 bases; junction bases outside the gene matches: 7. The CDR3: CASSYSITGGGGYTF. DNA of the CDR3: TGTGCCAGCAGTTACTCGATTACAGGGGGCGGGGGCTACACCTTC.

The rearrangement links TRBV7-3 to TRBJ2-2; TRBD2 agrees at 8 bases. V lost 3 bases and J lost 6; bases outside the gene matches: 12. This CDR3 spans 17 amino acids. Germline loops: CDR1 SGHTA, CDR2 FQGTGA. CDR3 protein: CASSFSSTGGSAGELFF. DNA of the CDR3: TGTGCCAGCAGCTTCTCCTCGACGGGAGGGTCCGCCGGGGAGCTGTTTTTT.

The chain couples TRBV24-1 to TRBJ2-5, with 8 bases aligning to TRBD1. In germline, CDR1 is KGHDR, CDR2 SFDVKD. With V trimmed by 5 bases and J by 5 bases, 12 bases remained unmatched. The CDR3 extends over 16 amino acids. The CDR3 region is CATSAGRLSGGETQYF. In DNA form, the CDR3 reads TGTGCCACCAGTGCCGGCCGCTTATCAGGGGGCGAGACCCAGTACTTC.

The chain couples TRBV27 to TRBJ1-6; D unclear. This CDR3 spans 14 amino acids. V lost 5 bases and J lost 11, with 16 bases in between. Germline CDR1 reads MNHEY; CDR2 reads SMNVEV (reference sequence). The CDR3 nucleotides are TGTGCCAGCAGTAGCTACCCGGGAGGGCCACCCCTCCACTTT. This codes for CASSSYPGGPPLHF.

V and J are TRBV27 and TRBJ2-7; 8 bases line up with TRBD1. CDR3 length: 13 amino acids. Germline assignment: CDR1 MNHEY and CDR2 SMNVEV (reference sequence). J gave up 6 bases and V 8 bases, and 9 bases lay outside the gene matches. The DNA of the CDR3 is TGTGCCAGCTCCTGGGGGACAGGCTCCGAGCAGTACTTC. It translates to CASSWGTGSEQYF.

This clone has only a few counts. This sequence joins TRBV19 and TRBJ2-1; the D gene is possibly TRBD2 (5 bases). This CDR3 spans 14 amino acids. The ends were cut back, 7 bases at V and 6 bases at J, with 16 bases in the middle. Germline CDR1 reads LNHDA; CDR2 reads SQIVND (reference sequence). CDR3 amino acids: CASKNRGDANEQFF. DNA of the CDR3: TGTGCCAGTAAGAACCGGGGTGACGCCAATGAGCAGTTCTTC.